A single sample is the source of the 18 T cell receptor beta chains below, sequenced in a study of PD-1 blockade in classical Hodgkin lymphoma. In every patient, relapse followed autologous stem cell transplantation, while exposure to brentuximab vedotin differed. Sequenced by immunoSEQ multiplex PCR; TCRdb stores in-frame clones only, minus some. This table holds 15,000 to 20,000 clones, 75% to 90% found once. Source: peripheral blood mononuclear cells (PBMCs), taken at baseline. The receptors originated from a human donor with classical Hodgkin lymphoma.

This clone was seen only once. This chain joins TRBV6-1 and TRBJ1-1; D is possibly TRBD1 (5 bases). The CDR3 has 13 residues. Per germline, CDR1 MNHNS and CDR2 SASEGT. The V gene lost 4 bases and the J gene lost 3 bases, with 9 bases spanning the gap. CDR3 region: CASSAAGYTEAFF. The CDR3 region has the DNA TGTGCCAGCAGTGCAGCAGGGTACACTGAAGCTTTCTTT.

The V call is TRBV18, the J call TRBJ2-2; D remains unclear. The CDR3 runs 14 residues. Germline CDR1 is KGHSH and CDR2 is LQKENI. Trimming pared 6 bases from V and 1 base from J, leaving 9 bases between. Written as DNA, the CDR3 is TGTGCCAGCTCGAGGCCGGGGAACACCGGGGAGCTGTTTTTT. This codes for CASSRPGNTGELFF.

CDR3 region: CASSIWPGLEGSDEQFF. The CDR3 DNA follows: TGTGCCAGTAGTATCTGGCCGGGACTAGAGGGCTCGGATGAGCAGTTCTTC. The chain employs TRBV19 and TRBJ2-1; 8 bases agree with TRBD2. The CDR3 covers 17 residues. Looked up from germline, CDR1 is LNHDA and CDR2 is SQIVND (reference sequence). With 3 bases clipped from V and 8 bases from J, the junction kept 15 bases outside the gene matches. Based on the CDR3 plus reference TRBV19 and TRBJ2-1, the full variable domain is DGGITQSPKYLFRKEGQNVTLSCEQNLNHDAMYWYRQDPGQGLRLIYYSQIVNDFQKGDIAEGYSVSREKKESFPLTVTSAQKNPTAFYLCASSIWPGLEGSDEQFFGPGTRLTVL.

This chain connects TRBV14 to TRBJ2-1; D is ambiguous. V was pared by 1 base and J by 2 bases, with 6 bases between. The CDR3 runs 14 residues. Germline CDR1 is SGHDN and CDR2 is FVKESK. CDR3 loop: CASSQGTAYNEQFF. CDR3 DNA sequence: TGTGCCAGCAGCCAAGGGACGGCCTACAATGAGCAGTTCTTC. Using reference TRBV14 and TRBJ2-1 for the parts outside the CDR3, the full variable domain is EAGVTQFPSHSVIEKGQTVTLRCDPISGHDNLYWYRRVMGKEIKFLLHFVKESKQDESGMPNNRFLAERTGGTYSTLKVQPAELEDSGVYFCASSQGTAYNEQFFGPGTRLTVL.

CDR3 bases: TGTGCCAGCAGTGATTCTATCCAATTAGGGTATGGCTACACCTTC. Encoded protein: CASSDSIQLGYGYTF. The chain uses TRBV6-1 and TRBJ1-2; D is uncertain. V was pared by 3 bases and J by 5 bases, with 16 bases between. Germline V gene data show CDR1 as MNHNS and CDR2 as SASEGT. The CDR3 consists of 15 residues.

This chain uses TRBV28 with TRBJ2-2; D is undetermined. V lost 7 bases and J lost 6, with 12 bases in between. Germline CDR1 and CDR2: MDHEN and SYDVKM. The CDR3 covers 13 residues. The CDR3 here is CASISLVPGELFF. The CDR3 nucleotides are TGTGCCAGCATCTCACTGGTTCCCGGGGAGCTGTTTTTT.

The rearrangement uses TRBV5-1 and TRBJ1-1; D is unclear. Germline values: CDR1 SGHRS, CDR2 YFSETQ. V lost 7 bases and J lost 0, with 19 bases in between. The length of the CDR3 is 16 residues. The CDR3 region is CASRLRSQSMNTEAFF. The CDR3 DNA follows: TGCGCCAGCCGCCTCCGGTCACAGTCCATGAACACTGAAGCTTTCTTT. The full variable domain, its missing parts supplied by reference TRBV5-1 and TRBJ1-1, is KAGVTQTPRYLIKTRGQQVTLSCSPISGHRSVSWYQQTPGQGLQFLFEYFSETQRNKGNFPGRFSGRQFSNSRSEMNVSTLELGDSALYLCASRLRSQSMNTEAFFGQGTRLTVV.

The CDR3 region is CASSVGLAGDYSYEQYF. The CDR3 DNA is TGTGCCAGCTCAGTGGGACTAGCGGGTGACTACTCCTACGAGCAGTACTTC. The rearrangement uses TRBV18 and TRBJ2-7, with 12 bases matching TRBD2. Losses at the gene ends were 5 bases for V and 0 bases for J; bases not matched to a gene: 8. The CDR3 totals 17 residues. Germline lookup yields CDR1 KGHSH and CDR2 LQKENI.

V usage is TRBV19 and J usage is TRBJ2-2, with TRBD2 identical over 8 bases. The CDR3 has 17 residues. The germline V gene has CDR1 LNHDA and CDR2 SQIVND (reference sequence). V shed 3 bases, J shed 0 bases, and the junction held 6 bases outside the gene matches. In nucleotides, the CDR3 is TGTGCCAGTAGTATCCCCCTACTAGCGGCGAACACCGGGGAGCTGTTTTTT. Protein sequence: CASSIPLLAANTGELFF.

The V and J genes are TRBV7-2 and TRBJ2-2; D is undetermined. Trimming cost V 2 bases and J 7 bases, with 11 bases left between them. The CDR3 runs 14 residues. Germline CDR1 and CDR2: SGHTA and FQGNSA. CDR3 DNA sequence: TGTGCCAGCAGCTTATTTTTCTTAGTCGGGGAGCTGTTTTTT. As protein: CASSLFFLVGELFF.

This chain connects TRBV28 to TRBJ1-4; 7 nucleotides agree with TRBD1. Germline assignment: CDR1 MDHEN and CDR2 SYDVKM. The V segment lost 8 bases and the J segment 8 bases; nucleotides outside the gene matches: 26. The CDR3 extends over 19 amino acids. The CDR3 sequence is CASSATPISATGPREKLFF. The CDR3 DNA reads as TGTGCCAGCTCCGCAACCCCGATTTCCGCGACAGGGCCCCGCGAAAAACTGTTTTTT. The full variable domain, its missing parts supplied by reference TRBV28 and TRBJ1-4, is DVKVTQSSRYLVKRTGEKVFLECVQDMDHENMFWYRQDPGLGLRLIYFSYDVKMKEKGDIPEGYSVSREKKERFSLILESASTNQTSMYLCASSATPISATGPREKLFFGSGTQLSVL.

The rearrangement uses TRBV6-1 and TRBJ2-1; 10 bases match TRBD2. This CDR3 contains 15 residues. Germline V CDR1 and CDR2: MNHNS, SASEGT. The V segment lost 8 bases and the J segment 6 bases; nucleotides outside the gene matches: 10. CDR3 nucleotide sequence: TGTGCCAGCCTCTTGGGGCTAGCGGGGGCCAATGAGCAGTTCTTC. Its protein product is CASLLGLAGANEQFF.

This chain connects TRBV28 to TRBJ2-3, with unresolved D. CDR3 length equals 15 residues. The germline V gene has CDR1 MDHEN and CDR2 SYDVKM. Deletions cut 4 bases from V and 0 bases from J, with 11 bases between. CDR3 DNA sequence: TGTGCCAGCAGTTCCCCGGCTTCTAGCACAGATACGCAGTATTTT. Its translation: CASSSPASSTDTQYF.

This rearrangement joins TRBV5-1 to TRBJ2-3; D is unresolved. V was cut by 0 bases and J by 2 bases, with 13 bases left in between. The CDR3 spans 16 residues. The V gene's germline CDR1 is SGHRS and CDR2 YFSETQ. The CDR3 DNA reads as TGCGCCAGCAGCTTGGACGCGGCGTTAACCACAGATACGCAGTATTTT. Protein product: CASSLDAALTTDTQYF. Full variable domain (missing parts from reference TRBV5-1 and TRBJ2-3): KAGVTQTPRYLIKTRGQQVTLSCSPISGHRSVSWYQQTPGQGLQFLFEYFSETQRNKGNFPGRFSGRQFSNSRSEMNVSTLELGDSALYLCASSLDAALTTDTQYFGPGTRLTVL.

The gene calls are TRBV4-1 and TRBJ2-7; TRBD2 agrees at 14 bases. Germline CDR1 and CDR2: MGHRA and YSYEKL. The junction had 2 bases not matched to a gene; V was cut back by 1 base and J by 3 bases. The CDR3 runs 16 residues. CDR3 nucleotides: TGCGCCAGCAGCCAAGGGACTAGCGGGAGGCACTACGAGCAGTACTTC. Its protein is CASSQGTSGRHYEQYF.

The chain carries TRBV30 and TRBJ2-7; maybe TRBD2 (6 bases). Trimming took off 8 bases at V and 1 base at J, with 12 bases between the two ends. Germline V CDR1 and CDR2: GTSNPN, SVGIG (reference sequence). The CDR3 consists of 12 residues. The CDR3 is CAGGRGSYEQYF. CDR3 bases: TGTGCCGGGGGGAGAGGGTCCTACGAGCAGTACTTC.

A word on this clone: One junction end disagrees with the germline gene, perhaps due to a read error. CDR3 sequence: CASSIDFATAFQNLF. In nucleotides, the CDR3 is TGTGCCAGCAGCATTGATTTCGCGACGGCCTTTCAGAACCTTTTT. The rearrangement links TRBV6-1 to TRBJ1-4; D unclear. The length of the CDR3 is 15 residues. Germline loops: CDR1 MNHNS, CDR2 SASEGT.

The table lists this clone with a count of one. The chain links TRBV7-9 to TRBJ2-1; 8 bases align to TRBD1. Germline V gives CDR1 SEHNR, CDR2 FQNEAQ (reference sequence). Trimming removed 5 bases from V and 6 bases from J; junction bases left unmatched: 12. The CDR3 is made up of 16 amino acids. CDR3 loop: CASSLSDRGWGNEQFF. CDR3 sequence (DNA): TGTGCCAGCAGCCTCTCAGACAGGGGATGGGGCAATGAGCAGTTCTTC.